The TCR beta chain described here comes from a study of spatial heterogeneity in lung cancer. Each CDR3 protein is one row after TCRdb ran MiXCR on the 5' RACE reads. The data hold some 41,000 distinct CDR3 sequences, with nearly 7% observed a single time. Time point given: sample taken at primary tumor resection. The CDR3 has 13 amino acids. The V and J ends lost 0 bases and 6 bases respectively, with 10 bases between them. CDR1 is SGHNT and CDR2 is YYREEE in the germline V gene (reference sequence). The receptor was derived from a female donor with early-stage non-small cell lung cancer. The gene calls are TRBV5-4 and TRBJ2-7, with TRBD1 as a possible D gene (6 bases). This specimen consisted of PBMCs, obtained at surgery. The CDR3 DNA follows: TGTGCCAGCAGCTTGGTTGGGGGCCGCGAGCAGTACTTC. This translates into CASSLVGGREQYF.